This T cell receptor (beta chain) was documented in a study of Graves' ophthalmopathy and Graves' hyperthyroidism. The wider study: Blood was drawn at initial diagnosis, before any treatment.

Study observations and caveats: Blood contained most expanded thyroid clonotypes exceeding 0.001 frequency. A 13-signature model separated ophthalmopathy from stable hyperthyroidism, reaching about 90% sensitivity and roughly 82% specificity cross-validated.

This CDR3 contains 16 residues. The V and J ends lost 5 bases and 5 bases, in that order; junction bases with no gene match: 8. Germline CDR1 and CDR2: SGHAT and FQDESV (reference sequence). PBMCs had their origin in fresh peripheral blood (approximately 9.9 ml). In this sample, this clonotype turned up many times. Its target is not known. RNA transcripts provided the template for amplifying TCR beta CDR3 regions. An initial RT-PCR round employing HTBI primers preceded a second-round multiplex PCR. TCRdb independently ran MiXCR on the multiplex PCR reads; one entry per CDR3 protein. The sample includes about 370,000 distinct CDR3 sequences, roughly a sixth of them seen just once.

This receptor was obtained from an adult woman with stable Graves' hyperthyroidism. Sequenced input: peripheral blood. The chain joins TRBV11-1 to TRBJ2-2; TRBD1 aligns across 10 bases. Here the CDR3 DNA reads TGTGCCAGCAGCGCGGGACAGGGGACGGGGACCGGGGAGCTGTTTTTT. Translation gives CASSAGQGTGTGELFF.